A single sample is the source of the 16 T cell receptor beta chains below, sequenced in a study of prognosis after radiotherapy for stage I lung cancer (dated by TCRdb to the early 2020s). The run used an Illumina HiSeq 3000. The TCR beta CDR3 region was amplified from genomic DNA by two rounds of multiplex PCR. The first PCR round used primers specific to each TRBV and TRBJ gene, with sequences filed in Chinese patent CN105087789A. Starting from the raw public reads, TCRdb applied fastp trimming at Q25, assembled clones with MiXCR and retained in-frame beta chains. For every CDR3 protein sequence, its rows merge into one entry that carries the most common genes and DNA. The sample yields about 28,000 distinct CDR3 sequences; around 32% were counted once. Jointly, the top ten make up 9% to 14% of the sample. Source: PBMCs, taken before or after stereotactic body radiation therapy (not recorded which). Receptor source: a donor aged 50 or older with non-small cell lung cancer.

This clonotype was observed at least ten times. The chain recombines TRBV10-3 with TRBJ1-5; TRBD1 agrees at 7 bases. The germline V gene encodes CDR1 ENHRY and CDR2 SYGVKD. Trimming cost V 6 bases and J 4 bases; bases outside gene matches: 6. The CDR3 totals 14 residues. The CDR3 is CAISSDRTNQPQHF. In nucleotides, the CDR3 is TGTGCCATCAGCTCGGACAGGACAAATCAGCCCCAGCATTTT.

This clonotype occurred many times. The chain carries TRBV19 and TRBJ1-5; 8 nucleotides line up with TRBD1. The length of the CDR3 is 15 residues. Germline-derived CDR1 and CDR2 are LNHDA and SQIVND (reference sequence). Losses at the gene ends were 4 bases for V and 7 bases for J; bases not matched to a gene: 9. The CDR3 spells CASSTVTGVGQPQHF. DNA for the CDR3: TGTGCCAGTAGTACCGTGACAGGGGTTGGCCAGCCCCAGCATTTT.

Concerning this clonotype itself: One end of the junction does not line up with germline, which may come from a read error. The chain employs TRBV6-1 and TRBJ2-5; tentatively, D is TRBD1 or TRBD2 (6 bases each). The germline gives CDR1 MNHNS, CDR2 SASEGT. The CDR3 extends over 15 amino acids. The CDR3 sequence is CASREVERGAGTQYF. The CDR3 DNA reads TGTGCCAGCAGAGAAGTAGAAAGGGGGGCCGGGACCCAGTACTTC.

This clonotype was detected many times. V gene TRBV27 combines with J gene TRBJ2-7, with 13 positions matching TRBD2. The V gene end was trimmed by 4 bases and the J gene end by 4 bases; junction bases not matched to a gene: 10. The CDR3 spans 17 residues. Germline loops: CDR1 MNHEY, CDR2 SMNVEV (reference sequence). CDR3 coding DNA: TGTGCCAGCAGTTCTTACCTACTAGCGGGAGGGCCATACGAGCAGTACTTC. This encodes CASSSYLLAGGPYEQYF.

This clonotype showed up many times. The rearrangement links TRBV9 to TRBJ2-1; unclear D gene. CDR1 is SGDLS, CDR2 YYNGEE, per germline. This CDR3 is 18 amino acids long. With 2 bases removed from V and 0 bases from J, the gap between germline ends came to 18 bases. CDR3 amino acids: CASSVGLTTYSSYNEQFF. DNA for the CDR3: TGTGCCAGCAGCGTTGGGTTAACTACGTATAGCTCCTACAATGAGCAGTTCTTC.

This clonotype was picked up many times. The chain carries TRBV9 and TRBJ1-4; 10 bases align to TRBD1. The ends lost 0 bases at V and 2 bases at J; junction bases unmatched: 16. Germline CDR1 SGDLS, CDR2 YYNGEE. The CDR3 extends over 21 amino acids. CDR3 region: CASSVGWTGGSRVATNEKLFF. The CDR3 bases are TGTGCCAGCAGCGTAGGCTGGACAGGGGGATCCAGGGTCGCGACTAATGAAAAACTGTTTTTT.

Concerning this clonotype itself: It differs at one base from a far larger clone, so likely a read error. The V and J genes are TRBV19 and TRBJ2-1, with D tentatively TRBD2 (7 bases). Trimming removed 11 bases at V and 10 bases at J, with 15 bases between. Germline CDR1 is LNHDA and CDR2 is SQIVND (reference sequence). CDR3 length equals 11 residues. CDR3 region: CAVGGDYEQFF. The CDR3 DNA sequence: TGTGCCGTAGGGGGGGACTACGAGCAGTTCTTC.

This clonotype was counted once. Compared with germline, one end of the junction differs, possibly owing to a read error. The chain carries TRBV6-1 and TRBJ2-7; the match to TRBD1 covers 8 bases. The CDR3 covers 16 residues. Germline V lookup: CDR1 MNHNS, CDR2 SASEGT. CDR3 amino acids: CTSRSVATGVSYEQYF. DNA for the CDR3: TGTACCAGCAGATCGGTAGCGACAGGGGTTTCTTACGAGCAGTACTTC.

The sample holds many counts of this clonotype. The J gene is TRBJ1-5, the V gene TRBV19; TRBD1 is a possible D gene (5 bases). CDR1 and CDR2 (germline): LNHDA, SQIVND (reference sequence). V gave up 7 bases and J gave up 7 bases, with 20 bases separating them. This CDR3 is built from 15 residues. CDR3 nucleotides: TGTGCCAGTACTCCAGGGTTTACCTTAACCCAGCCCCAGCATTTT. It translates to CASTPGFTLTQPQHF.

This clonotype was recorded many times. The chain joins TRBV18 to TRBJ2-7; 9 nucleotides align to TRBD2. V dropped 3 bases and J dropped 1; count of bases not matched to a gene: 7. The CDR3 runs to 16 residues. From germline, CDR1 is KGHSH and CDR2 LQKENI. The CDR3 here is CASSPAGLALSYEQYF. The CDR3 nucleotides read TGTGCCAGCTCACCGGCAGGACTAGCGTTATCCTACGAGCAGTACTTC. Complete variable domain (other parts from reference TRBV18 and TRBJ2-7): NAGVMQNPRHLVRRRGQEARLRCSPMKGHSHVYWYRQLPEEGLKFMVYLQKENIIDESGMPKERFSAEFPKEGPSILRIQQVVRGDSAAYFCASSPAGLALSYEQYFGPGTRLTVT.

A note on this clonotype: A read error may be the cause here, since a much bigger clone is one base away. The rearrangement links TRBV5-6 to TRBJ2-5; 10 bases fit TRBD2. The CDR3 contains 15 residues. Germline assignment: CDR1 SGHDT and CDR2 YYEEEE. V shed 5 bases, J shed 4 bases, and the junction held 8 bases outside the gene matches. CDR3 nucleotides: TGTGCCAGCAGATTAAAAGCGGGAGGGCGAGAGACCCAGTACTTC. Translated, it gives CASRLKAGGRETQYF.

Ten or more counts support this clonotype. The chain has TRBV19 and TRBJ1-2, with D perhaps TRBD1 (5 bases). CDR1 is LNHDA, CDR2 SQIVND, per germline (reference sequence). This CDR3 comprises 15 residues. V was clipped by 7 bases and J by 4 bases, with 19 bases between them. The CDR3 nucleotides are TGTGCCAGTACGCAGAAGTTTCAGGGAACCTATGGCTACACCTTC. It is translated as CASTQKFQGTYGYTF.

Many counts were recorded for this clonotype. V usage is TRBV5-5 and J usage is TRBJ1-4; no clear D gene. Looked up from germline, CDR1 is SGHKS and CDR2 is YYEKEE (reference sequence). Between the trimmed V and J ends, which lost 0 bases and 5 bases, there was a span of 5 bases. The CDR3 loop spans 13 amino acids. CDR3 sequence reads: CASSLGLNEKLFF. DNA of the CDR3: TGTGCCAGCAGCTTGGGACTAAATGAAAAACTGTTTTTT.

This clonotype has a count of ten or more. This chain connects TRBV11-2 to TRBJ1-4; D is undetermined. Trimming took off 6 bases at V and 6 bases at J, with 11 bases between the two ends. Germline V gene lookup returns CDR1 SGHAT and CDR2 FQNNGV. This CDR3 region has 13 residues. CDR3 in DNA: TGTGCCAGCAGGTCCGGGAACCATGAAAAACTGTTTTTT. Amino acid sequence: CASRSGNHEKLFF.

The V call is TRBV5-1, the J call TRBJ1-1; D not certain. Germline V gives CDR1 SGHRS, CDR2 YFSETQ. With 0 bases removed from V and 1 base from J, the gap between germline ends came to 16 bases. The CDR3 is 17 amino acids. Here the CDR3 DNA reads TGCGCCAGCAGCTTGGGGCACAGTGGCTCGGAGAACACTGAAGCTTTCTTT. Amino acids: CASSLGHSGSENTEAFF.

This clonotype has ten or more counts. The chain carries TRBV12-3 or TRBV12-4 and TRBJ1-2; D is unresolved. The CDR3 loop spans 15 amino acids. Trimming shortened V by 6 bases and J by 0 bases, and 14 bases separated the two germline ends. CDR3 residues: CASRPRRGANYGYTF. The CDR3 coding sequence is TGTGCCAGCAGACCAAGACGGGGAGCTAACTATGGCTACACCTTC.